The rows below give T cell receptor beta chains drawn from one sample of a study of naive and memory T cell subsets. TCRdb re-called the 5' RACE reads through MiXCR, storing one row per CDR3 protein. The sample carries around 56,000 distinct CDR3 sequences, over 6% recorded once. These TCRs come from a female donor in good health. The CDR3 runs from the conserved cysteine through the conserved F or W. The D gene is left open where the match is weak. Rows may omit the clone size; those that give it use once, few, many or a size class.

TRBD1,TRBJ1-2,many,TRBV6-2/TRBV6-3,TGTGCCAGCAGTTACGGGACAGGGAGCAGTCGCGGGTATGGCTACACCTTC,CASSYGTGSSRGYGYTF
TRBD2,TRBJ2-1,few,TRBV9,TGTGCCAGCAGCGTAGGTTCTAGCGGGAATCAGTTCTTC,CASSVGSSGNQFF
-,TRBJ2-7,few,TRBV27,TGTGCCAGTAAGCCGGGACGGCACTCCTACGAGCAGTACTTC,CASKPGRHSYEQYF
-,TRBJ1-2,few,TRBV12-3/TRBV12-4,TGTGCCAGCAGTTTATTCCCGGTCGACTACACCTTC,CASSLFPVDYTF
-,TRBJ2-1,many,TRBV7-2,TGTGCCAGCGGGGGAAGCTCCTACAATGAGCAGTTCTTC,CASGGSSYNEQFF
TRBD2,TRBJ2-1,few,TRBV12-3/TRBV12-4,TGTGCCAGCAACCCCGGCGGGGGGACATCCTACAATGAGCAGTTCTTC,CASNPGGGTSYNEQFF
TRBD1,TRBJ1-2,-,TRBV18,TGTGCCAGCTCGGAGACAGGGGGCGCCGGCTATGGCTACACCTTC,CASSETGGAGYGYTF
-,TRBJ1-5,many,TRBV30,TGTGCCTGGAGTGTATCCTCTTACAGCTCTCACGGAAATCAGCCCCAGCATTTT,CAWSVSSYSSHGNQPQHF
TRBD1,TRBJ2-3,many,TRBV29-1,TGCAGCGTGGCAACAGGGGGATCTTCGGCAGATACGCAGTATTTT,CSVATGGSSADTQYF
-,TRBJ2-2,few,TRBV18,TGTGCCAGCTCACCGTCAACAGGGAGTAATCGCGGGGAGCTGTTTTTT,CASSPSTGSNRGELFF
-,TRBJ1-1,few,TRBV13,TGTGCCAGCAGCCCACCCCAGAACACTGAAGCTTTCTTT,CASSPPQNTEAFF
-,TRBJ1-1,-,TRBV29-1,TGCAGCGTTGAGTTTGCGGCAGGGATTAGGAACACTGAAGCTTTCTTT,CSVEFAAGIRNTEAFF
TRBD1,TRBJ1-1,many,TRBV2,TGTGCCAGCAGTGGCGGACAGGGGGCCCCTGAAGCTTTCTTT,CASSGGQGAPEAFF
-,TRBJ2-4,few,TRBV20-1,TGCAGTGCTAGCGTAGCCCTAGCCAAAAACATTCAGTACTTC,CSASVALAKNIQYF
-,TRBJ1-4,many,TRBV27,TGTGCCAGCAGGATTCTGGCGTATGCTAATGAAAAACTGTTTTTT,CASRILAYANEKLFF
TRBD1,TRBJ1-2,few,TRBV7-2,TGTGCCAGCAGCTTAGGGACAGGGTCGTTGTCGTATGGCTACACCTTC,CASSLGTGSLSYGYTF
TRBD1,TRBJ1-1,few,TRBV5-1,TGCGCCAGCAGCTTGGCACAGGGGATGAACACTGAAGCTTTCTTT,CASSLAQGMNTEAFF
-,TRBJ2-3,-,TRBV7-2,TGTGCCAGCAGCTTAGGTTCAGGGACCAGCACATATACGCAGTATTTT,CASSLGSGTSTYTQYF
-,TRBJ1-2,many,TRBV6-5,TGTGCCAGCAGCGGACTGGGGCCCTATGGCTACACCTTC,CASSGLGPYGYTF
-,TRBJ1-6,many,TRBV30,TGTGCCTGGAGGGACTCCTGGAATTCACCCCTCCACTTT,CAWRDSWNSPLHF
TRBD1,TRBJ2-3,few,TRBV2,TGTGCCAGCAGTGATTTGGGGACAGGCACAGATACGCAGTATTTT,CASSDLGTGTDTQYF
-,TRBJ1-6,many,TRBV11-2,TGTGCCAGCAGCGCGGAGCCTATGTATTCACCCCTCCACTTT,CASSAEPMYSPLHF
-,TRBJ2-1,few,TRBV4-2,TGTGCCAGCACCCGCTCGGGCAGCTCCTACAATGAGCAGTTCTTC,CASTRSGSSYNEQFF
TRBD2,TRBJ2-1,few,TRBV6-5,TGTGCCAGCAGTTACTCGATTTCGGGAGGGGAGCAGTTCTTC,CASSYSISGGEQFF
TRBD2,TRBJ2-7,-,TRBV5-6,TGTGCCAGCAGCTTGAGGACTAGCGGGGCTTCCTACGAGCTGTACTTC,CASSLRTSGASYELYF
-,TRBJ2-6,few,TRBV7-2,TGTGCCAGCGGGTTACACTCCTCTGGGGCCAACGTCCTGACTTTC,CASGLHSSGANVLTF
-,TRBJ1-1,few,TRBV12-5,TGTGCTAGTGGTTTGCAGGCGGGCACTGAAGCTTTCTTT,CASGLQAGTEAFF
-,TRBJ1-6,many,TRBV6-5,TGTGCCAGCAATACGGGTAAAGCCAGGAGTTCACCCCTCCACTTT,CASNTGKARSSPLHF
TRBD2,TRBJ2-3,-,TRBV28,TGTGCCAGCCCTCCTAGCGGGGGGTCCCCAGATACGCAGTATTTT,CASPPSGGSPDTQYF
-,TRBJ1-5,many,TRBV3-1,TGTGCCAGCAGTCCCCCGGTGCCCCAGCATTTT,CASSPPVPQHF
-,TRBJ1-6,many,TRBV20-1,TGCAGTACCCTTCTGTTGGCGGCTTATAATTCACCCCTCCACTTT,CSTLLLAAYNSPLHF
-,TRBJ1-2,many,TRBV27,TGTGCCAGCAGTTTAAGAGGGTTAGGCGATGGCTACACCTTC,CASSLRGLGDGYTF
-,TRBJ2-7,many,TRBV5-1,TGCGCCAGCAGCGCGCCAGAGCTCTCCTACGAGCAGTACTTC,CASSAPELSYEQYF
-,TRBJ2-1,-,TRBV5-6,TGTGCCAGCAGCTTGATGGCAGCCTACAATGAGCAGTTCTTC,CASSLMAAYNEQFF
-,TRBJ1-5,many,TRBV3-1,TGTGCCAGCAGCCCTCTGGGGCAGCCCCAGCATTTT,CASSPLGQPQHF
TRBD2,TRBJ2-3,few,TRBV7-2,TGTGCCAGCAGCTTAGAAGCAGCGGGGGTAATGACAGATACGCAGTATTTT,CASSLEAAGVMTDTQYF
TRBD2,TRBJ2-5,-,TRBV7-9,TGTGCCAGCAGCTTAGCGCGGGGGAAAAAAGAGACCCAGTACTTC,CASSLARGKKETQYF
-,TRBJ2-5,few,TRBV27,TGTGCCAGCAGTAACGTGGACCAAGAGACCCAGTACTTC,CASSNVDQETQYF
TRBD2,TRBJ2-3,-,TRBV6-2/TRBV6-3,TGTGCCAGCAGTCCCCAGCGGGGGGGCCAGACAGATACGCAGTATTTT,CASSPQRGGQTDTQYF
-,TRBJ1-1,many,TRBV5-1,TGCGCCAGCAGCTTGGAGATGAACACTGAAGCTTTCTTT,CASSLEMNTEAFF
-,TRBJ2-3,-,TRBV6-2/TRBV6-3,TGTGCCAGCAGCCACCGGGATTGGGACTCAGATACGCAGTATTTT,CASSHRDWDSDTQYF
TRBD1,TRBJ1-2,many,TRBV5-4,TGTGCCAGCAGGACACGGACAGGGAGGTATGGCTACACCTTC,CASRTRTGRYGYTF
TRBD1,TRBJ2-3,few,TRBV18,TGTGCCAGCTCACAGGGACAGGGAAACACAGATACGCAGTATTTT,CASSQGQGNTDTQYF
-,TRBJ1-3,-,TRBV15,TGTGCCACCAGCAGAGCCAAGGGCGGCTCTGGAAACACCATATATTTT,CATSRAKGGSGNTIYF
-,TRBJ2-7,few,TRBV13,TGTGCCAGCAGCTTGTACAGCTACGAGCAGTACTTC,CASSLYSYEQYF
TRBD1,TRBJ1-6,-,TRBV18,TGTGCCAGCTCACCCGACAGGGGTCGGAATTCACCCCTCCACTTT,CASSPDRGRNSPLHF
-,TRBJ2-1,few,TRBV10-3,TGTGCCATCAGTGCAGGGATCCACAATGAGCAGTTCTTC,CAISAGIHNEQFF
-,TRBJ1-1,-,TRBV5-4,TGTGCCAGTCGAAAACAGGAGGCAGTGAACACTGAAGCTTTCTTT,CASRKQEAVNTEAFF
-,TRBJ1-1,many,TRBV5-5,TGTGCCAGCAGCTTGGGAACTCAGGGTTTCTTT,CASSLGTQGFF
TRBD2,TRBJ2-3,few,TRBV30,TGTGCCTGGAGTGTAGGCCCTGGACTAGGACCAGATACGCAGTATTTT,CAWSVGPGLGPDTQYF
-,TRBJ1-1,many,TRBV7-9,TGTGCCAGCAGCTTTGGGGGGCGTCTACCGAACACTGAAGCTTTCTTT,CASSFGGRLPNTEAFF
TRBD1,TRBJ2-7,many,TRBV14,TGTGCCAGCAGCATCCAGACAGGGGAGCTTGGCGAGCAGTACTTC,CASSIQTGELGEQYF
-,TRBJ1-2,many,TRBV11-2,TGTGCCAGCAGCTTTGCCAGGAGGGGACGTGGCTATGGCTACACCTTC,CASSFARRGRGYGYTF
-,TRBJ1-2,few,TRBV3-1,TGTGCCAGCAGCCACGCAGGGGGCTACACCTTC,CASSHAGGYTF
-,TRBJ2-3,few,TRBV7-9,TGTGCCAGCAGCTTAGCGCTAGGGCGGGCCAGCACAGATACGCAGTATTTT,CASSLALGRASTDTQYF
-,TRBJ1-1,-,TRBV28,TGTGCCAGCAGTTTATTAGGTTGGGGCAGCCCCCGCCCTGAAGCTTTCTTT,CASSLLGWGSPRPEAFF
TRBD1,TRBJ2-6,many,TRBV27,TGTGCCAGCAGAATTCCCGGGACAGGGGGCTCTGGGGCCAACGTCCTGACTTTC,CASRIPGTGGSGANVLTF
-,TRBJ1-2,many,TRBV12-3/TRBV12-4,TGTGCCAGCAGTTCTGGAAGGGTGTATGGCTACACCTTC,CASSSGRVYGYTF